The next 3 T cell receptor beta chains were all read from a single sample in a study of blood T cell repertoires in COVID-19. Sequencing used immunoSEQ multiplex PCR; TCRdb keeps in-frame clones, though not all of them. This sample has tens of thousands of clones, with about 80% found just once. The source material was peripheral blood. The receptors come from a man aged 50 to 60 with active or convalescent COVID-19.

This chain links TRBV5-4 with TRBJ2-1; D is unresolved. Germline V gene sequence: CDR1 SGHNT, CDR2 YYREEE (reference sequence). Trimming cost V 0 bases and J 9 bases, with 7 bases left between them. The CDR3 is 12 residues long. The CDR3 reads CASSLVESEQFF. The DNA of the CDR3 is TGTGCCAGCAGCTTGGTAGAGAGTGAGCAGTTCTTC.

This clone turned up a few times. The chain combines TRBV6-4 with TRBJ2-3; 7 bases fit TRBD2. CDR1 and CDR2 from the germline V gene are MRHNA and SNTAGT. The CDR3 extends over 16 amino acids. J gave up 5 bases and V 7 bases, and 15 bases lay outside the gene matches. The CDR3 here is CASIPQWRGTLDTQYF. CDR3 sequence (DNA): TGTGCCAGCATTCCCCAGTGGCGGGGGACGCTAGATACGCAGTATTTT.

The chain carries TRBV27 and TRBJ1-5, with D unresolved. The V end was cut by 4 bases, the J end by 5 bases, with 12 bases between. The length of the CDR3 is 14 residues. Germline-derived CDR1 and CDR2 are MNHEY and SMNVEV (reference sequence). The chain's CDR3 is CASSSAGGDQPQHF. CDR3 DNA: TGTGCCAGCAGTTCGGCGGGCGGGGATCAGCCCCAGCATTTT.